This paragraph covers one T cell receptor (beta chain) sequence. Antigen: not known. The data derive from a study of glioma-infiltrating T cells after dendritic cell vaccination. Study-level information: Between the early 2000s and the early 2010s, patients got autologous tumor lysate-pulsed dendritic cell vaccines.

Method: immunoSEQ multiplex PCR; TCRdb's copy keeps in-frame clones and lacks some. Of roughly 60,000 clones in the sample, 86% were seen once. Findings and caveats of the study: Few patients contributed both blood and tumor specimens.

Time point defined: after dendritic cell vaccination, including at tumor progression/relapse. None of the glioblastoma patients had an isocitrate dehydrogenase mutation. Before vaccination, two weeks after the third vaccination, and at progression, PBMC were collected. CDR1 KGHSH and CDR2 LQKENI come from the germline V gene. Trimming stripped 3 bases from V and 5 bases from J, with 5 bases between. The length of the CDR3 is 12 residues. The sample here was blood, taken after dendritic cell vaccination. The chain links TRBV18 to TRBJ1-5; D not certain. The receptor comes from a human donor with glioblastoma. CDR3: CASSPGDQPQHF. The DNA for the CDR3 is TGTGCCAGCTCACCCGGGGATCAGCCCCAGCATTTT.